The 3 T cell receptor beta chains presented below share a single source sample, sequenced in a study of yellow fever vaccine responses in identical twins. Via MiXCR, TCRdb re-called the RT-PCR reads, giving one row per CDR3 protein. The sample shows approximately 32,000 distinct CDR3 sequences, 60% of them seen only once. The sample here was T cells from blood (PBMCs), unsorted or a sorted subset (not recorded which), taken before or after yellow fever vaccination (not recorded which). These receptors were taken from a woman aged 18-29 years who received the yellow fever vaccine.

V and J are TRBV18 and TRBJ2-2, with D uncertain. This CDR3 has 16 residues. Between the trimmed V and J ends, which lost 0 bases and 4 bases, there was a span of 12 bases. Germline V gene lookup returns CDR1 KGHSH and CDR2 LQKENI. The CDR3 bases are TGTGCCAGCTCACCACCAAATTCAGGCGGCACCGGGGAGCTGTTTTTT. As protein: CASSPPNSGGTGELFF.

This chain connects TRBV5-1 to TRBJ2-7; perhaps D is TRBD1 or TRBD2 (6 bases each). The length of the CDR3 is 15 residues. Germline lookup yields CDR1 SGHRS and CDR2 YFSETQ. The germline V and J ends were trimmed by 2 bases and 3 bases, with 15 bases remaining between them. CDR3 bases: TGCGCCAGCAGCTTAACGGGGGCGGCCTACTACGAGCAGTACTTC. The encoded protein is CASSLTGAAYYEQYF.

V is TRBV7-6 and J is TRBJ2-1; the match to TRBD2 covers 7 bases. From germline, CDR1 is SGHVS and CDR2 FNYEAQ. The V segment lost 2 bases and the J segment 0 bases; nucleotides outside the gene matches: 1. The CDR3 totals 15 residues. The CDR3 coding sequence is TGTGCCAGCAGCTTATCGGGGGGCTCCTACAATGAGCAGTTCTTC. Its translation is CASSLSGGSYNEQFF.